Listed here are 10 T cell receptor beta chains from one sample, sequenced in a study of cytomegalovirus exposure and HLA in healthy donors. The primer mix had 60 Vbeta and 13 Jbeta primers. Assay used: immunoSEQ multiplex PCR; TCRdb lists only in-frame clones, some missing. The sample includes around 100,000 clones, 76% of them seen just once. Material: PBMCs. These TCRs come from a woman under 30 in good health and CMV-seropositive.

The rearrangement links TRBV18 to TRBJ1-1; D remains ambiguous. CDR1 is KGHSH and CDR2 is LQKENI in the germline V gene. This CDR3 region has 15 residues. V dropped 1 base and J dropped 1 base, with 10 bases sitting between them. The CDR3 is CASSPLLRQNTEAFF. The DNA of the CDR3 is TGTGCCAGCTCACCACTACTCAGGCAGAACACTGAAGCTTTCTTT.

The J gene is TRBJ2-2, the V gene TRBV2; perhaps TRBD1 as D (5 bases). The CDR3 loop spans 14 amino acids. Germline CDR1 is SNHLY and CDR2 is FYNNEI. V was shortened by 8 bases and J by 1 base, with 11 bases between the two germline ends. DNA of the CDR3: TGTGCCAGCGGGGCGCTACAGAACACCGGGGAGCTGTTTTTT. This encodes CASGALQNTGELFF.

The chain is built from TRBV5-1 and TRBJ1-4; D perhaps matches TRBD1 (5 bases). Deletions cut 7 bases from V and 5 bases from J, with 6 bases between. From germline, CDR1 is SGHRS and CDR2 YFSETQ. The CDR3 extends over 11 amino acids. CDR3 in amino acids: CASRGNEKLFF. CDR3 coding DNA: TGCGCCAGCCGGGGGAATGAAAAACTGTTTTTT.

This clone was seen a single time. The V and J genes are TRBV7-2 and TRBJ2-3; 8 bases match TRBD1. The length of the CDR3 is 16 residues. V lost 4 bases and J lost 4; bases outside the gene matches: 10. Germline assignment: CDR1 SGHTA and CDR2 FQGNSA. This CDR3 is CASSSYGQGGPDTQYF. CDR3 sequence (DNA): TGTGCCAGCAGCTCCTATGGACAGGGAGGCCCAGATACGCAGTATTTT.

J is TRBJ1-2 and V is TRBV6-6, with TRBD1 as a possible D gene (5 bases). Germline V gene sequence: CDR1 MNHNY, CDR2 SVGAGI (reference sequence). This CDR3 is built from 14 residues. Trimming took off 11 bases at V and 6 bases at J, with 22 bases between the two ends. CDR3 nucleotide sequence: TGTGCCTCAGCAAGGGGACTGTCTTGGGATGGCTACACCTTC. It specifies CASARGLSWDGYTF.

This chain uses TRBV7-9 with TRBJ1-3, with D possibly being TRBD1 (6 bases). The CDR3 runs to 14 residues. CDR1 and CDR2 (germline): SEHNR, FQNEAQ (reference sequence). V gave up 5 bases and J gave up 4 bases, with 12 bases separating them. CDR3 sequence (DNA): TGTGCCAGCAGCCGAGCAGGGGTCGGAAACACCATATATTTT. Protein sequence: CASSRAGVGNTIYF.

CDR3 bases: TGTGCCAGCAGTTCTTATAGCAATGAGCAGTTCTTC. This codes for CASSSYSNEQFF. The rearrangement uses TRBV6-6 and TRBJ2-1; D not resolved. Germline V CDR1 and CDR2: MNHNY, SVGAGI (reference sequence). V lost 4 bases to trimming and J lost 6 bases, with 7 bases between them. This CDR3 is built from 12 residues.

This clone was observed a few times. The chain uses TRBV10-1 and TRBJ2-7; D call uncertain. The CDR3 runs 13 residues. The germline V gene has CDR1 WNHNN and CDR2 SYGVQD (reference sequence). Trimming shortened V by 2 bases and J by 2 bases, and 7 bases separated the two germline ends. The CDR3 DNA follows: TGCGCCAGCAGTGAGGGCAGAACCTACGAGCAGTACTTC. Translating gives CASSEGRTYEQYF.

V usage is TRBV9 and J usage is TRBJ1-2; the D is unclear. CDR1 is SGDLS and CDR2 is YYNGEE in the germline V gene. V lost 4 bases and J 4 bases, leaving 14 bases between the germline ends. This CDR3 contains 14 residues. The CDR3 spells CASSPRPAGYGYTF. As DNA, the CDR3 is TGTGCCAGCAGCCCCCGGCCGGCGGGCTATGGCTACACCTTC.

J is TRBJ1-2 and V is TRBV15; D is unclear. The germline gives CDR1 LNHNV, CDR2 YYDKDF (reference sequence). Trimming took 1 base from V and 3 from J, leaving 12 bases between them. The CDR3 loop spans 15 amino acids. The CDR3 loop reads CATSRVTEEHYGYTF. The CDR3 DNA reads TGTGCCACCAGCAGAGTCACGGAGGAGCACTATGGCTACACCTTC.